The 25 T cell receptor beta chains given below trace back to one sample, sequenced in a study of cytomegalovirus exposure and HLA in healthy donors. PCR amplification relied on 60 Vbeta primers (plus 13 Jbeta primers). Sequenced by immunoSEQ multiplex PCR; TCRdb stores in-frame clones only, minus some. The sample includes hundreds of thousands of clones, around 80% of them seen just once. The sequencing sample was made of PBMCs. Receptor source: a woman aged 40 to 49 in good health and CMV-seronegative.

This clone was picked up one time. This rearrangement joins TRBV7-2 to TRBJ1-3; perhaps TRBD1 as D (6 bases). Germline loops: CDR1 SGHTA, CDR2 FQGNSA. The CDR3 is made up of 16 amino acids. V was pared by 3 bases and J by 3 bases, with 15 bases between. This CDR3 is CASSFNRVGNGNTIYF. CDR3 DNA: TGTGCCAGCAGCTTCAACAGGGTGGGAAATGGAAACACCATATATTTT.

This clone was detected a few times. The V call is TRBV6-4, the J call TRBJ1-5; 7 nucleotides agree with TRBD1. The germline V gene has CDR1 MRHNA and CDR2 SNTAGT. CDR3 length: 13 residues. Germline trimming cut 5 bases from V and 5 bases from J; bases unmatched to any gene: 3. The CDR3 bases are TGTGCCAGCAGTTTAGGGGGCGATCAGCCCCAGCATTTT. Protein sequence: CASSLGGDQPQHF.

Comments on this clone: The identical CDR3 is also encoded by other nucleotide sequences in the sample. The rearrangement uses TRBV5-1 and TRBJ2-7; TRBD1 matches 9 bases. J gave up 2 bases and V 4 bases, and 4 bases lay outside the gene matches. The CDR3 sequence is 14 residues long. CDR1 is SGHRS, CDR2 YFSETQ, per germline. CDR3 region: CASSLGTGTYEQYF. DNA of the CDR3: TGCGCCAGCAGCCTAGGGACAGGGACCTACGAGCAGTACTTC. The full variable domain, with the rest looked up from reference TRBV5-1 and TRBJ2-7, is KAGVTQTPRYLIKTRGQQVTLSCSPISGHRSVSWYQQTPGQGLQFLFEYFSETQRNKGNFPGRFSGRQFSNSRSEMNVSTLELGDSALYLCASSLGTGTYEQYFGPGTRLTVT.

The V call is TRBV23-1, the J call TRBJ2-3; TRBD2 matches at 12 bases. TRBV23-1 is reported as an ORF; its role is uncertain. The length of the CDR3 is 16 residues. V dropped 4 bases and J dropped 5; count of bases not matched to a gene: 7. The CDR3 protein is CASSLRLAGGLDTQYF. The CDR3 region has the DNA TGCGCCAGCAGTCTTCGCCTAGCGGGGGGGTTAGATACGCAGTATTTT.

J is TRBJ2-2 and V is TRBV11-1; maybe TRBD1 (5 bases). The germline V gene has CDR1 SGHAT and CDR2 FQDESV (reference sequence). The CDR3 length is 15 residues. The germline V and J ends were trimmed by 2 bases and 1 base, with 8 bases remaining between them. Written as DNA, the CDR3 is TGTGCCAGCAGCTTATCAACAGGGAACACCGGGGAGCTGTTTTTT. Its translation: CASSLSTGNTGELFF.

CDR3 DNA: TGCAGCGTTGCTGGGGCAGGGCTCACCGGGGAGCTGTTTTTT. Translated: CSVAGAGLTGELFF. The chain couples TRBV29-1 to TRBJ2-2, with D possibly being TRBD1 (5 bases). The CDR3 runs to 14 residues. Germline assignment: CDR1 SQVTM and CDR2 ANQGSEA. Trimming took off 4 bases at V and 4 bases at J, with 13 bases between the two ends.

V is TRBV5-1 and J is TRBJ2-7, with D tentatively TRBD2 (5 bases). CDR3 length: 14 residues. The germline V and J ends were trimmed by 0 bases and 1 base, with 8 bases remaining between them. Per germline, CDR1 SGHRS and CDR2 YFSETQ. This CDR3 is CASSLDGVSYEQYF. Here the CDR3 DNA reads TGCGCCAGCAGCTTGGACGGGGTTTCCTACGAGCAGTACTTC.

The chain employs TRBV19 and TRBJ1-1, with no clear D. The length of the CDR3 is 15 residues. Germline V gene data show CDR1 as LNHDA and CDR2 as SQIVND (reference sequence). The germline V and J ends were trimmed by 0 bases and 0 bases, with 8 bases remaining between them. CDR3 nucleotides: TGTGCCAGTAGTATAGAAACTTCCATGAACACTGAAGCTTTCTTT. Translated: CASSIETSMNTEAFF. The complete variable domain, with remaining parts taken from reference TRBV19 and TRBJ1-1, reads DGGITQSPKYLFRKEGQNVTLSCEQNLNHDAMYWYRQDPGQGLRLIYYSQIVNDFQKGDIAEGYSVSREKKESFPLTVTSAQKNPTAFYLCASSIETSMNTEAFFGQGTRLTVV.

The gene calls are TRBV5-8 and TRBJ2-7; the D gene is possibly TRBD1 (5 bases). The CDR3 length is 16 residues. V gave up 4 bases and J gave up 5 bases, with 22 bases separating them. The germline V gene encodes CDR1 SGHTS and CDR2 YDEGEE. CDR3 coding DNA: TGTGCCAGCAGCCGCTTTAAGATTCAGGGTCTCAACGAGCAGTACTTC. It is translated as CASSRFKIQGLNEQYF.

This rearrangement joins TRBV5-6 to TRBJ1-5; TRBD1 aligns across 9 bases. Per germline, CDR1 SGHDT and CDR2 YYEEEE. The CDR3 sequence is 16 residues long. The junction had 6 bases not matched to a gene; V was cut back by 1 base and J by 4 bases. The CDR3 DNA is TGTGCCAGCAGCTTGTCTGGGACAGGGTTAAATCAGCCCCAGCATTTT. Translated: CASSLSGTGLNQPQHF.

This sequence joins TRBV5-8 and TRBJ1-1; 7 bases line up with TRBD1. The CDR3 extends over 17 amino acids. V shed 4 bases and J 8 bases; nucleotides not matched to a gene: 20. Germline CDR1 SGHTS, CDR2 YDEGEE. This chain's CDR3 is CASSLTKTGTIRKEAFF. The CDR3 DNA reads as TGTGCCAGCAGCCTCACCAAGACAGGGACGATACGTAAAGAAGCTTTCTTT.

This chain connects TRBV29-1 to TRBJ2-7; D may be TRBD2 (5 bases). The germline gives CDR1 SQVTM, CDR2 ANQGSEA. Trimming pared 4 bases from V and 1 base from J, leaving 20 bases between. The CDR3 length is 16 residues. CDR3 protein: CSVVISVGVYSYEQYF. The CDR3 nucleotides are TGCAGCGTTGTTATTTCAGTCGGGGTATATTCCTACGAGCAGTACTTC.

The J gene is TRBJ1-1, the V gene TRBV29-1; no definite D call. Trimming took off 0 bases at V and 0 bases at J, with 8 bases between the two ends. CDR3 length: 14 amino acids. The germline gives CDR1 SQVTM, CDR2 ANQGSEA. In DNA form, the CDR3 reads TGCAGCGTTGAAGATCGGGGAATGAACACTGAAGCTTTCTTT. It yields the protein CSVEDRGMNTEAFF.

This sequence joins TRBV11-2 and TRBJ2-5; weak D call: TRBD2 (5 bases). The germline gives CDR1 SGHAT, CDR2 FQNNGV. V lost 9 bases and J lost 5, with 13 bases in between. This CDR3 comprises 12 residues. The CDR3 nucleotides are TGTGCCAGTGGGAGCAATGGGGAGACCCAGTACTTC. Protein product: CASGSNGETQYF.

The V and J genes are TRBV7-8 and TRBJ1-4, with a possible D match to TRBD1 (5 bases). Germline V gene data show CDR1 as SGHVS and CDR2 as FQNEAQ. There are 15 residues in the CDR3. Trimming left V 5 bases short and J 7 bases short, with 17 bases between. The CDR3 here is CASSKGEGWGEKLFF. The CDR3 DNA reads as TGTGCCAGCAGCAAAGGGGAGGGCTGGGGTGAAAAACTGTTTTTT.

J is TRBJ1-1 and V is TRBV19; the D gene is possibly TRBD1 (5 bases). The CDR3 is 13 amino acids. Germline assignment: CDR1 LNHDA and CDR2 SQIVND (reference sequence). V lost 5 bases and J 5 bases, leaving 12 bases between the germline ends. CDR3 protein: CASSVQTVTEAFF. CDR3 nucleotides: TGTGCCAGTAGTGTTCAGACAGTAACTGAAGCTTTCTTT.

The chain is built from TRBV19 and TRBJ2-7; 7 bases are a match to TRBD1. This CDR3 spans 15 amino acids. J gave up 7 bases and V 3 bases, and 12 bases lay outside the gene matches. Germline CDR1 and CDR2: LNHDA and SQIVND (reference sequence). The CDR3 DNA sequence: TGTGCCAGTAGTATCCAGGGACGGCCCAGGGGGGAGCAGTACTTC. This translates into CASSIQGRPRGEQYF.

The chain joins TRBV28 to TRBJ2-3, with D uncertain. Germline CDR1 MDHEN, CDR2 SYDVKM. V lost 10 bases, J lost 2 bases, and 10 bases lay in between. This CDR3 has 12 amino acids. The CDR3: CATQVPTDTQYF. The CDR3 nucleotides read TGTGCCACCCAGGTGCCCACAGATACGCAGTATTTT.

V is TRBV29-1 and J is TRBJ1-5; the D gene is possibly TRBD1 (5 bases). Looked up from germline, CDR1 is SQVTM and CDR2 is ANQGSEA. With 2 bases removed from V and 3 bases from J, the gap between germline ends came to 20 bases. This CDR3 is built from 17 residues. CDR3 loop: CSVETLGGYEYNQPQHF. The DNA for the CDR3 is TGCAGCGTTGAAACCCTTGGGGGGTACGAATACAATCAGCCCCAGCATTTT.

This clone was observed once. The V call is TRBV13, the J call TRBJ2-2, with D possibly being TRBD1 (8 bases). This CDR3 is 16 amino acids long. Germline values: CDR1 PRHDT, CDR2 FYEKMQ (reference sequence). Trimming cost V 9 bases and J 0 bases, with 17 bases left between them. DNA for the CDR3: TGTGCCAGTTACAGGGGGGGGCAGGCGAACACCGGGGAGCTGTTTTTT. Amino acid sequence: CASYRGGQANTGELFF.

This chain uses TRBV14 with TRBJ2-3, with TRBD2 matching over 15 bases. The germline V gene encodes CDR1 SGHDN and CDR2 FVKESK. V shed 4 bases, J shed 4 bases, and the junction held 9 bases outside the gene matches. The CDR3 runs 18 residues. CDR3 loop: CASSPRTSGGAGADTQYF. The CDR3 DNA sequence: TGTGCCAGCAGCCCGAGGACTAGCGGGGGGGCCGGAGCAGATACGCAGTATTTT.

The gene calls are TRBV30 and TRBJ2-3; the match to TRBD1 covers 8 bases. This CDR3 contains 13 residues. CDR1 and CDR2 from the germline V gene are GTSNPN and SVGIG (reference sequence). The V gene end was trimmed by 1 base and the J gene end by 5 bases; junction bases not matched to a gene: 2. DNA of the CDR3: TGTGCCTGGAGTGCAGGGGGCTTAGATACGCAGTATTTT. Residues: CAWSAGGLDTQYF.

The chain recombines TRBV21-1 with TRBJ2-7; the table's TRBD1 call for D was not verified on the DNA. TRBV21-1 is given as a pseudogene. CDR3 size: 14 residues. The DNA of the CDR3 is TGTGCCAGCAGCAAAAGGGACAGGGCCCACGAGCAGTACTTC. Amino acid sequence: CASSKRDRAHEQYF.

The chain links TRBV2 to TRBJ2-1; TRBD1 agrees at 9 bases. The CDR3 runs to 15 residues. Germline V lookup: CDR1 SNHLY, CDR2 FYNNEI. V was pared by 6 bases and J by 2 bases, with 5 bases of the junction left unmatched. The CDR3 DNA follows: TGTGCCAGCAGCCTCCGACAGGGGGCCTACAATGAGCAGTTCTTC. Residues: CASSLRQGAYNEQFF.

The gene calls are TRBV30 and TRBJ1-5; D call uncertain. The germline V gene encodes CDR1 GTSNPN and CDR2 SVGIG (reference sequence). This CDR3 is 12 amino acids long. As DNA, the CDR3 is TGTGCAATGGCAGTATTCAATCAGCCCCAGCATTTT. Amino acid sequence: CAMAVFNQPQHF.